This entry concerns a single T cell receptor (beta chain). This entry is derived from a study of control samples from healthy donors and cancer patients. Profiled with immunoSEQ multiplex PCR; TCRdb holds only in-frame clones, not every one. The data show about 410,000 clones, approximately 92% seen once. The receptor comes from a middle-aged man with head and neck cancer. The sample comprised PBMCs.

CDR3 in amino acids: CAWSRQGARGANVLTF. For the CDR3, the DNA is TGTGCCTGGAGTCGTCAAGGGGCGCGTGGGGCCAACGTCCTGACTTTC. This rearrangement joins TRBV30 to TRBJ2-6, with D perhaps TRBD1 (5 bases). CDR1 GTSNPN and CDR2 SVGIG come from the germline V gene (reference sequence). CDR3 size: 16 residues. The V end was cut by 2 bases, the J end by 3 bases, with 14 bases between.